The 18 T cell receptor beta chains below come from one sample, sequenced in a study of regulatory T cells in long-lasting Graves disease (dated by TCRdb to the early 2020s). Receptor libraries were prepared by multiplex PCR. Sequencing was carried out with an Illumina HiSeq 4000. CDR3 regions were amplified by Arm-PCR with iRepertoire HTBI primers to construct TCR beta libraries. TCRdb took the public reads, trimmed them with fastp at Q25, ran MiXCR for clone calling and kept in-frame beta chains. Each record represents a unique CDR3 protein, reported with the most common genes and DNA among its rows. Recorded for this sample are 350,000 to 550,000 distinct CDR3 sequences; roughly 17% of them occurred a single time. The ten largest clones represent about 25% of the sample. The time point label on this specimen signifies: newly diagnosed GD, antithyroid drugs for less than 3 months. For both TCR sequencing and RNA sequencing, RNA was extracted from PBMCs using TRIzol.

Another study also made use of these data, one on T cells in Graves' hyperthyroidism and ophthalmopathy.

The sequenced sample was peripheral blood mononuclear cells (PBMCs), obtained at new diagnosis, from a patient treated with antithyroid drugs. Receptor source: a woman between 18 and 29 years old with Graves disease. Donor details come from another sample of the same person, matched by shared clones.

This clonotype appeared many times. The V and J genes are TRBV30 and TRBJ2-3; TRBD2 might be the D (5 bases). Germline V gene sequence: CDR1 GTSNPN, CDR2 SVGIG (reference sequence). The CDR3 loop spans 14 amino acids. V was trimmed by 2 bases and J by 0 bases, leaving 9 bases between them. The CDR3 loop is CAWSIGGSTDTQYF. In DNA form, the CDR3 reads TGTGCCTGGAGTATAGGAGGAAGCACAGATACGCAGTATTTT.

This clonotype has a handful of counts. The chain links TRBV20-1 to TRBJ2-7, with D possibly being TRBD2 (6 bases). This CDR3 is built from 13 residues. The germline V gene has CDR1 DFQATT and CDR2 SNEGSKA (reference sequence). V lost 6 bases to trimming and J lost 0 bases, with 12 bases between them. The CDR3 protein is CSATGRGSYEQYF. The CDR3 DNA reads as TGCAGTGCAACCGGGAGAGGCTCCTACGAGCAGTACTTC.

In this sample, this clonotype turned up many times. The chain carries TRBV18 and TRBJ1-1, with a tentative D call TRBD1 (6 bases). Germline loops: CDR1 KGHSH, CDR2 LQKENI. Deletions cut 5 bases from V and 1 base from J, with 11 bases between. The length of the CDR3 is 14 residues. Here the CDR3 DNA reads TGTGCCAGCTCATCAATACAGGGGAACACTGAAGCTTTCTTT. It translates to CASSSIQGNTEAFF. Variable domain in full (rest from reference TRBV18 and TRBJ1-1): NAGVMQNPRHLVRRRGQEARLRCSPMKGHSHVYWYRQLPEEGLKFMVYLQKENIIDESGMPKERFSAEFPKEGPSILRIQQVVRGDSAAYFCASSSIQGNTEAFFGQGTRLTVV.

In this sample, this clonotype turned up a few times. V usage is TRBV7-9 and J usage is TRBJ2-7; TRBD1 is a possible D gene (6 bases). Trimming pared 3 bases from V and 3 bases from J, leaving 12 bases between. Germline V gene lookup returns CDR1 SEHNR and CDR2 FQNEAQ (reference sequence). This CDR3 is 14 amino acids long. The CDR3 loop is CASSFYSRGYEQYF. The CDR3 bases are TGTGCCAGCAGCTTTTATTCCAGGGGCTACGAGCAGTACTTC. Drawing the rest from reference TRBV7-9 and TRBJ2-7, the complete variable domain is DTGVSQNPRHKITKRGQNVTFRCDPISEHNRLYWYRQTLGQGPEFLTYFQNEAQLEKSRLLSDRFSAERPKGSFSTLEIQRTEQGDSAMYLCASSFYSRGYEQYFGPGTRLTVT.

In its sample, this clonotype was seen a few times. The chain has TRBV28 and TRBJ1-3; D is unclear. V dropped 3 bases and J dropped 0 bases, with 6 bases sitting between them. The CDR3 is 14 residues long. Germline CDR1 MDHEN, CDR2 SYDVKM. The CDR3 DNA reads TGTGCCAGCAGTTTCTGGGGCTCTGGAAACACCATATATTTT. It codes for CASSFWGSGNTIYF. The entire variable domain, with the rest obtained from reference TRBV28 and TRBJ1-3, is as follows: DVKVTQSSRYLVKRTGEKVFLECVQDMDHENMFWYRQDPGLGLRLIYFSYDVKMKEKGDIPEGYSVSREKKERFSLILESASTNQTSMYLCASSFWGSGNTIYFGEGSWLTVV.

This clonotype was picked up many times. V usage is TRBV7-2 and J usage is TRBJ2-6; D unresolved. Trimming took off 4 bases at V and 2 bases at J, with 3 bases between the two ends. The germline CDR1 and CDR2 sequences are SGHTA and FQGNSA. The CDR3 has 13 residues. The CDR3 region is CASSSPGANVLTF. The DNA of the CDR3 is TGTGCCAGCAGCTCCCCTGGGGCCAACGTCCTGACTTTC.

This clonotype was detected many times. The chain joins TRBV6-1 to TRBJ1-4, with D perhaps matching TRBD1 (5 bases). Trimming stripped 6 bases from V and 0 bases from J, with 11 bases between. This CDR3 has 15 amino acids. Germline V gene lookup returns CDR1 MNHNS and CDR2 SASEGT. For the CDR3, the DNA is TGTGCCAGCAGACCTGCGACAGCAACTAATGAAAAACTGTTTTTT. Translating gives CASRPATATNEKLFF.

This clonotype has only one observation. The V call is TRBV3-1, the J call TRBJ1-1; D is uncertain. CDR3 length: 14 amino acids. Germline CDR1 is LGHDT and CDR2 is YNNKEL (reference sequence). The V and J ends lost 4 bases and 1 base respectively, with 10 bases between them. CDR3 nucleotide sequence: TGTGCCAGCAGCCCCCCCAGGCAGAACACTGAAGCTTTCTTT. Translation gives CASSPPRQNTEAFF.

At least ten counts were recorded for this clonotype. This sequence joins TRBV30 and TRBJ2-7, with D possibly TRBD1 on 5 matching bases. This CDR3 contains 12 residues. Trimming took off 3 bases at V and 2 bases at J, with 8 bases between the two ends. CDR1 is GTSNPN, CDR2 SVGIG, per germline (reference sequence). The CDR3 sequence is CAWRQVAYEQYF. CDR3 DNA: TGTGCCTGGAGACAGGTTGCCTACGAGCAGTACTTC.

J is TRBJ2-5 and V is TRBV27; 13 bases are shared with TRBD2. Germline CDR1 MNHEY, CDR2 SMNVEV (reference sequence). The CDR3 is 15 amino acids. V was clipped by 5 bases and J by 5 bases; unmatched bases: 5. This CDR3 reads CASSQRTSGSETQYF. The DNA of the CDR3 is TGTGCCAGCAGTCAAAGGACTAGCGGGAGTGAGACCCAGTACTTC.

This clonotype turned up a few times. The chain joins TRBV11-2 to TRBJ2-7; 13 bases are shared with TRBD2. After removal of 4 bases from V and 2 bases from J, the junction contained 2 bases not matched to a gene. Germline CDR1 SGHAT, CDR2 FQNNGV. The CDR3 loop spans 15 amino acids. CDR3 protein: CASSSTSGRAYEQYF. The CDR3 nucleotides are TGTGCCAGCAGCTCAACTAGCGGGAGGGCCTACGAGCAGTACTTC.

Only a few counts were recorded for this clonotype. This chain uses TRBV18 with TRBJ2-1; 9 positions match TRBD2. With V trimmed by 1 base and J by 5 bases, 6 bases remained unmatched. The germline CDR1 and CDR2 sequences are KGHSH and LQKENI. CDR3 size: 16 residues. The DNA of the CDR3 is TGTGCCAGCTCACCACTGTTGGCTAGCGGGGACAATGAGCAGTTCTTC. Amino acids: CASSPLLASGDNEQFF.

Ten or more counts support this clonotype. The chain carries TRBV11-2 and TRBJ2-1, with D perhaps matching TRBD2 (6 bases). The CDR3 covers 15 residues. CDR1 SGHAT and CDR2 FQNNGV come from the germline V gene. Trimming pared 7 bases from V and 9 bases from J, leaving 22 bases between. CDR3 DNA: TGTGCCAGCAATCCTAACCCTGGGCTCGGGGGTGAGCAGTTCTTC. It codes for CASNPNPGLGGEQFF.

This clonotype was recorded at least ten times. CDR3 residues: CASSHIDDYNEQFF. CDR3 nucleotide sequence: TGTGCCAGCAGCCATATCGATGATTACAATGAGCAGTTCTTC. The genes are TRBV27 and TRBJ2-1, with D hard to call. Per the germline V gene, CDR1 is MNHEY and CDR2 is SMNVEV (reference sequence). The CDR3 is made up of 14 amino acids. Trimming removed 6 bases from V and 4 bases from J, with 13 bases in between.

The chain links TRBV18 to TRBJ1-2; weak D call: TRBD1 (5 bases). V was trimmed by 3 bases and J by 7 bases, leaving 15 bases between them. This CDR3 region has 14 residues. Germline V gives CDR1 KGHSH, CDR2 LQKENI. CDR3 region: CASSPTRDSGGYTF. Written as DNA, the CDR3 is TGTGCCAGCTCACCGACGCGGGACTCGGGTGGCTACACCTTC.

The chain combines TRBV6-1 with TRBJ2-1, with TRBD1 matching 10 bases. Germline CDR1 MNHNS, CDR2 SASEGT. The junction had 5 bases not matched to a gene; V was cut back by 3 bases and J by 3 bases. This CDR3 has 16 amino acids. Here the CDR3 DNA reads TGTGCCAGCAGTGATGGGGACAGGGGTTTCTACAATGAGCAGTTCTTC. Translation gives CASSDGDRGFYNEQFF.

This clonotype was recorded many times. The V call is TRBV6-1, the J call TRBJ2-7; D is possibly TRBD2 (6 bases). Germline-derived CDR1 and CDR2 are MNHNS and SASEGT. V lost 8 bases and J lost 6, with 20 bases in between. CDR3 length: 14 residues. CDR3 bases: TGTGCCAGCTATGACAGATTTTTGGGGGGCGAGCAGTACTTC. This translates into CASYDRFLGGEQYF.

The J gene is TRBJ2-1, the V gene TRBV24-1, with TRBD2 matching over 9 bases. This CDR3 contains 16 residues. The V gene end was trimmed by 5 bases and the J gene end by 1 base; junction bases not matched to a gene: 5. Looked up from germline, CDR1 is KGHDR and CDR2 is SFDVKD. CDR3 residues: CATSGVSGRSYNEQFF. In DNA, the CDR3 is TGTGCCACCAGTGGGGTGAGCGGGAGGTCCTACAATGAGCAGTTCTTC.